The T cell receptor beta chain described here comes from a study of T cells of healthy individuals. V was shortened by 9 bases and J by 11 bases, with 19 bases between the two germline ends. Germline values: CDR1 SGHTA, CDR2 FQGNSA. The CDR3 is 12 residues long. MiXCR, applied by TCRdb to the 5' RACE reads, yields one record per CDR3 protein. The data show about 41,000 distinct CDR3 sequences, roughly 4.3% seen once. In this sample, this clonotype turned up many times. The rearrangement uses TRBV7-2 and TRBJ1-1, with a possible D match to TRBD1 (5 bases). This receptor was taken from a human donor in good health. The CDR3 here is CARGRRSRSAFF. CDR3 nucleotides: TGTGCCAGGGGGCGGAGATCACGGTCCGCTTTCTTT.